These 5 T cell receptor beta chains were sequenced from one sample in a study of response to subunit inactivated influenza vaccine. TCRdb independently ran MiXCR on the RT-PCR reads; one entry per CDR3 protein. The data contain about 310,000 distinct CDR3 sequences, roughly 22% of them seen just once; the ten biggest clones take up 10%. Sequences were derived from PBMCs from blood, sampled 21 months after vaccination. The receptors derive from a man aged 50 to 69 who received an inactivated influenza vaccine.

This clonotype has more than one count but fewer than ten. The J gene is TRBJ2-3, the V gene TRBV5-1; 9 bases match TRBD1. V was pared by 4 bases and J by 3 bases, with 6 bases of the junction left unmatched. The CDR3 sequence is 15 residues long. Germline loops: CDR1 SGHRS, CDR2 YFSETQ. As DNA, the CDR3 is TGCGCCAGCAGCGCCGGGACAGGGAGTACAGATACGCAGTATTTT. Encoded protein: CASSAGTGSTDTQYF.

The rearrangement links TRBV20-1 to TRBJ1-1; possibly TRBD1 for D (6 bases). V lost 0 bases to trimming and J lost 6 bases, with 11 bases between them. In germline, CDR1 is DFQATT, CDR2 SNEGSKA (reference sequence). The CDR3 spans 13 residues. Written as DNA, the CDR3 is TGCAGTGCTAGAGATCGGGGGGCCGCTGAAGCTTTCTTT. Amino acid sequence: CSARDRGAAEAFF.

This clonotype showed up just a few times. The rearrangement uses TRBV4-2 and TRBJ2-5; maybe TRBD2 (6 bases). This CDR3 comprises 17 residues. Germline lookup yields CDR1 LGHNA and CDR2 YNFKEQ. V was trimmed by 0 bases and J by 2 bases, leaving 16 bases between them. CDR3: CASSQDRGGDKQETQYF. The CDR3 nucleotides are TGTGCCAGCAGCCAAGATAGGGGCGGGGATAAACAAGAGACCCAGTACTTC.

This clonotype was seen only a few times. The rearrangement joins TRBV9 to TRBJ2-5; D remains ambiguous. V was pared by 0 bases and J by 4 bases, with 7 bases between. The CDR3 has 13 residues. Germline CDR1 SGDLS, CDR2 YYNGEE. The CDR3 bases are TGTGCCAGCAGCGTAGCTTTTATAGAGACCCAGTACTTC. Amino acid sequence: CASSVAFIETQYF. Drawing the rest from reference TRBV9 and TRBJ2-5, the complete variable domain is DSGVTQTPKHLITATGQRVTLRCSPRSGDLSVYWYQQSLDQGLQFLIQYYNGEERAKGNILERFSAQQFPDLHSELNLSSLELGDSALYFCASSVAFIETQYFGPGTRLLVL.

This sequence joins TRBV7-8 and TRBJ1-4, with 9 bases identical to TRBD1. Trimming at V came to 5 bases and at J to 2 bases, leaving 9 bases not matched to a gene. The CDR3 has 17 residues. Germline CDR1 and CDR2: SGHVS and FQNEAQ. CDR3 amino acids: CASSRDREDSTNEKLFF. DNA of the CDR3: TGTGCCAGCAGCCGGGACAGGGAGGATTCGACTAATGAAAAACTGTTTTTT.